The 8 T cell receptor beta chains reported below all come from one sample, sequenced in a study of metastatic and nonmetastatic thyroid tumors. Patients were all untreated before their thyroid surgery. MiXCR was used by TCRdb to re-call the PCR reads. The sample carries about 39,000 clones, approximately 17% recorded once. The sequenced material came from tumor tissue. The receptor source for this set is a female donor with papillary thyroid cancer or a benign thyroid nodule (not recorded which). Some clones in this sample may be carry-over from other donors' samples.

The rearrangement links TRBV5-1 to TRBJ1-3; D is uncertain. The length of the CDR3 is 15 residues. Germline assignment: CDR1 SGHRS and CDR2 YFSETQ. Trimming shortened V by 2 bases and J by 7 bases, and 16 bases separated the two germline ends. CDR3 bases: TGCGCCAGCAGCTTTGACACAACTACCGGGAACACCATATATTTT. Translation: CASSFDTTTGNTIYF.

Comments on this clone: This may stem from a read error, because a much larger clone lies one nucleotide away. This chain joins TRBV5-6 and TRBJ1-3; the D is unclear. The CDR3 runs to 14 residues. CDR1 and CDR2 (germline): SGHDT, YYEEEE. CDR3 DNA: TGTGCCAACAGCCGTGGACTCGATGGAAACACCATATATTTT. This encodes CANSRGLDGNTIYF.

The chain combines TRBV7-8 with TRBJ1-2, with TRBD1 identical over 7 bases. Germline values: CDR1 SGHVS, CDR2 FQNEAQ. The length of the CDR3 is 13 residues. Trimming removed 2 bases from V and 6 bases from J; junction bases left unmatched: 3. This CDR3 reads CASSLLQGNGYTF. CDR3 sequence (DNA): TGTGCCAGCAGCTTATTACAGGGGAATGGCTACACCTTC.

The J gene is TRBJ2-3, the V gene TRBV30; 7 bases map to TRBD2. Trimming removed 8 bases from V and 4 bases from J; junction bases left unmatched: 0. The CDR3 contains 10 residues. Germline V gives CDR1 GTSNPN, CDR2 SVGIG (reference sequence). The CDR3 DNA is TGTGCCGGGGGGGCAGATACGCAGTATTTT. Its translation: CAGGADTQYF.

This clone showed up many times. The V and J genes are TRBV18 and TRBJ2-7, with D possibly TRBD2 on 6 matching bases. CDR3 length: 14 amino acids. Germline V gene sequence: CDR1 KGHSH, CDR2 LQKENI. Trimming left V 3 bases short and J 2 bases short, with 11 bases between. CDR3 bases: TGTGCCAGCTCACCCAGGGACTCGACCTACGAGCAGTACTTC. Residues: CASSPRDSTYEQYF.

V gene TRBV7-3 combines with J gene TRBJ2-7; D is possibly TRBD1 or TRBD2 (6 bases each). The CDR3 has 14 residues. In germline, CDR1 is SGHTA, CDR2 FQGTGA. V lost 5 bases, J lost 4 bases, and 15 bases lay in between. The CDR3 loop reads CASSPRGTHYEQYF. CDR3 bases: TGTGCCAGCAGCCCTCGCGGGACACATTACGAGCAGTACTTC.

The sample holds a few counts of this clone. The CDR3 here is CSGGGGWDEQYF. For the CDR3, the DNA is TGCAGTGGGGGGGGAGGTTGGGACGAGCAGTACTTC. The V call is TRBV20-1, the J call TRBJ2-7, with 7 positions matching TRBD2. The CDR3 length is 12 residues. Germline lookup yields CDR1 DFQATT and CDR2 SNEGSKA (reference sequence). With 7 bases clipped from V and 5 bases from J, the junction kept 8 bases outside the gene matches.

This clone has just a few counts. The final CDR3 position lacks the conserved phenylalanine or tryptophan, pointing to a likely read error. The DNA is left out, because the CDR3 cannot be placed on it with certainty; the CDR3 is given as TCRdb lists it. The chain has TRBV28 and TRBJ1-6; TRBD1 reflects the table's D call only, with no check against the DNA. Termini included, the CDR3 measures 13 amino acids. The germline V gene has CDR1 MDHEN and CDR2 SYDVKM. CDR3 sequence: CASGLDRNSPLQL.